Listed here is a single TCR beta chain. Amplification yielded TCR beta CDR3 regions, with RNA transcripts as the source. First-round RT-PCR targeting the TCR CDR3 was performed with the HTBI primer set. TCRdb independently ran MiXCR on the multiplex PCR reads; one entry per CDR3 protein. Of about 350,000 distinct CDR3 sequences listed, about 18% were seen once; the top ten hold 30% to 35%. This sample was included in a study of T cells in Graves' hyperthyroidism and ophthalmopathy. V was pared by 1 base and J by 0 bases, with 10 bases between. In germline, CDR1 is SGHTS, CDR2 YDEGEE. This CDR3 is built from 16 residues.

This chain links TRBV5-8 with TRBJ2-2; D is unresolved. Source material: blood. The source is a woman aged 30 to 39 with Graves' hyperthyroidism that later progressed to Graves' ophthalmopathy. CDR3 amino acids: CASSLYYKTNTGELFF. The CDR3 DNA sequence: TGTGCCAGCAGCTTGTATTACAAAACGAACACCGGGGAGCTGTTTTTT.